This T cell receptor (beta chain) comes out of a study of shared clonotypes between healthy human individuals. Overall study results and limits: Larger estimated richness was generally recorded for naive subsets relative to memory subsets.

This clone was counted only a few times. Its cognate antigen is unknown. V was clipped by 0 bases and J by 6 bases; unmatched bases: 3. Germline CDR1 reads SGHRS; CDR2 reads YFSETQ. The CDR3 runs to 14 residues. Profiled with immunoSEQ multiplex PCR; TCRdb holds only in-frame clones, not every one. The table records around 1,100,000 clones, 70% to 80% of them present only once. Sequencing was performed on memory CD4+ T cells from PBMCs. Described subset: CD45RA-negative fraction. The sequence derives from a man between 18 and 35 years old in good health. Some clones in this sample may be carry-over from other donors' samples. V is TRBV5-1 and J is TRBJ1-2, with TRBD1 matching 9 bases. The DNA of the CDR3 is TGCGCCAGCAGCTTGGACAGGGGGCAAGATGGCTACACCTTC. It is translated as CASSLDRGQDGYTF.